The 5 T cell receptor beta chains below come from one sample, sequenced in a study of blood T cell repertoires in COVID-19. The protocol was immunoSEQ multiplex PCR, while the TCRdb copy is restricted to in-frame clones and leaves out a portion. Of some 86,000 clones listed, around 90% are singletons. The sequenced sample consisted of peripheral blood. The origin of the receptors is a human donor with active COVID-19. The donor label of this sample is uncertain.

The rearrangement links TRBV10-2 to TRBJ1-1, with TRBD1 as a possible D gene (5 bases). Between the trimmed V and J ends, which lost 4 bases and 5 bases, there was a span of 17 bases. The germline V gene has CDR1 WSHSY and CDR2 SAAADI. This CDR3 spans 15 amino acids. The CDR3 here is CASSGITTGGTEAFF. DNA for the CDR3: TGCGCCAGCAGTGGGATCACTACGGGGGGTACTGAAGCTTTCTTT.

V gene TRBV5-1 combines with J gene TRBJ2-2; 14 nucleotides line up with TRBD2. J lost 1 base, V lost 5 bases, and 4 bases had no gene match. Germline CDR1 and CDR2: SGHRS and YFSETQ. This CDR3 has 17 residues. CDR3 nucleotide sequence: TGCGCCAGCAGTTACGGACTAGCGGGGGGGAACACCGGGGAGCTGTTTTTT. Its translation: CASSYGLAGGNTGELFF.

The V gene is TRBV2, the J gene TRBJ2-5; 13 nucleotides align to TRBD2. J gave up 5 bases and V 8 bases, and 8 bases lay outside the gene matches. Germline CDR1 reads SNHLY; CDR2 reads FYNNEI. The CDR3 sequence is 15 residues long. The CDR3 DNA reads TGTGCCAGCGGCCCACTAGCGGGGGGGCCTGAGACCCAGTACTTC. Translating it yields CASGPLAGGPETQYF.

V gene TRBV3-1 (or the pseudogene TRBV3-2) combines with J gene TRBJ1-2, with D hard to call. V gave up 4 bases and J gave up 8 bases, with 14 bases separating them. This CDR3 is built from 13 residues. Germline CDR1 LGHDT, CDR2 YNNKEL (reference sequence). The DNA for the CDR3 is TGTGCCAGCAGCCCCCAGGTCGGGGAGGGCTACACCTTC. Its protein is CASSPQVGEGYTF.

This chain joins TRBV5-1 and TRBJ2-2; D possibly corresponds to TRBD2 (5 bases). Trimming took 1 base from V and 6 from J, leaving 13 bases between them. The germline V gene encodes CDR1 SGHRS and CDR2 YFSETQ. This CDR3 region has 15 residues. The CDR3 sequence is CASSLYGGGAGELFF. CDR3 bases: TGCGCCAGCAGCTTGTATGGCGGAGGCGCCGGGGAGCTGTTTTTT.